Sequencing of this T cell receptor beta chain was carried out in a study of a mutant IDH1 vaccine in newly diagnosed glioma. Comments on this clone: As yet, its antigen is unknown. No DNA is shown, since the ends of the CDR3 on it are uncertain; the CDR3 is the one TCRdb lists.

Produced via immunoSEQ multiplex PCR; TCRdb's table is partial and in-frame only. The sample lists 60,000 to 75,000 clones, about 80% occurring once. Time point defined: week 11, during vaccination. Vaccinated patients received 300 ug of mutant IDH1 20-mer peptide per dose, with topical imiquimod. The CDR3 contains 15 residues when both ends are counted. The sequence came from a man aged 30 to 45 with glioma. The starting material was PBMCs, obtained from a glioma patient whose treatment included an IDH1 peptide vaccine. This chain joins TRBV12-2 and TRBJ1-2; whether TRBD1, the table's D call, matches the DNA was not checked. TRBV12-2 is an annotated pseudogene. This chain's CDR3 is CASRFGQGTFRGYTF.